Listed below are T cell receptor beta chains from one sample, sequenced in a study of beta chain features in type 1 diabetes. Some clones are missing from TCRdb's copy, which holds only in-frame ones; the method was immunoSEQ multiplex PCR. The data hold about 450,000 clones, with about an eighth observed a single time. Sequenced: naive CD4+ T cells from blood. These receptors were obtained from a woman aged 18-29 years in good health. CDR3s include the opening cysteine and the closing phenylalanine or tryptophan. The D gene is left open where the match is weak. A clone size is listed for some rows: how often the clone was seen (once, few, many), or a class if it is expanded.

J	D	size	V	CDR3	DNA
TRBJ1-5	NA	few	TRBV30	CAWSGNGVQPQHF	TGTGCCTGGAGTGGGAATGGAGTTCAGCCCCAGCATTTT
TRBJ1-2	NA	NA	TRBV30	CAWTIGYGYTF	TGTGCCTGGACTATAGGGTATGGCTACACCTTC
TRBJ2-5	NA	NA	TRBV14	CASSRQGVETQYF	TGTGCCAGCAGCCGACAAGGGGTGGAGACCCAGTACTTC
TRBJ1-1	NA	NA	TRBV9	CASSVSRWGLTEAFF	TGTGCCAGCAGCGTATCACGGTGGGGGCTCACTGAAGCTTTCTTT
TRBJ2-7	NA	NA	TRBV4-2	CASSQVGQQYEQYF	TGTGCCAGCAGCCAAGTTGGACAGCAATACGAGCAGTACTTC
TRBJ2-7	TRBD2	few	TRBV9	CASSVASGSTYEQYF	TGTGCCAGCAGCGTAGCGAGCGGGAGCACCTACGAGCAGTACTTC
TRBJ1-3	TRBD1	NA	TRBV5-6	CASSYLTGNSGNTIYF	TGTGCCAGCAGCTACCTGACAGGGAACTCTGGAAACACCATATATTTT
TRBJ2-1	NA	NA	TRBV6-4	CARLQPGYNEQFF	TGTGCCAGGCTCCAGCCAGGCTACAATGAGCAGTTCTTC
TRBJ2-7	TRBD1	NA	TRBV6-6	CASDSTGVEQYF	TGTGCCAGCGATAGTACAGGGGTCGAGCAGTACTTC
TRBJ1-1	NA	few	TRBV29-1	CSVVPPMVNTEAFF	TGCAGCGTTGTCCCGCCCATGGTGAACACTGAAGCTTTCTTT